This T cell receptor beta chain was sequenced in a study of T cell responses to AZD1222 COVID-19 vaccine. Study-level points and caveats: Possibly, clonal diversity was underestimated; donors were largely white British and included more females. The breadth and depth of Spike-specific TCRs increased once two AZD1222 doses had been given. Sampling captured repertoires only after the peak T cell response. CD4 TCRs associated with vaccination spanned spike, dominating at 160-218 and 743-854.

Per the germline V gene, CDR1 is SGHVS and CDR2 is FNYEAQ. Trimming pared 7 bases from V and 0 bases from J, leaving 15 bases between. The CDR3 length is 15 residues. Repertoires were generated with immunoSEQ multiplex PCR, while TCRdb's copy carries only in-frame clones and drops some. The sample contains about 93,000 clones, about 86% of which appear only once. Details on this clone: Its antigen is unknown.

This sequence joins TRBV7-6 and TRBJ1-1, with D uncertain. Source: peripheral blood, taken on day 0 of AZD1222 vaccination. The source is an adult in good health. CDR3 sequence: CASTPSTGLNTEAFF. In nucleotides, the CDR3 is TGTGCCAGCACCCCATCCACGGGTTTGAACACTGAAGCTTTCTTT.